Below are 17 T cell receptor beta chains sequenced from a single sample in a study of blood T cells in healthy people across ages. For the second PCR, which ran for about 7 to 11 cycles, a sample-barcoded 5' primer and a J-beta primer mix were used. TCRdb re-called the 5' RACE reads through MiXCR, storing one row per CDR3 protein. Among fewer than 1 million distinct CDR3 sequences listed, 40% to 50% were seen once. The sample consisted of blood. The origin of the receptors is a man aged 60 to 75 in good health.

The chain joins TRBV5-6 to TRBJ2-6; the D gene is possibly TRBD2 (5 bases). Trimming took off 5 bases at V and 1 base at J, with 7 bases between the two ends. Germline V gene data show CDR1 as SGHDT and CDR2 as YYEEEE. This CDR3 is built from 14 residues. CDR3 in DNA: TGTGCCAGCAGGAGGGAATCTGGGGCCAACGTCCTGACTTTC. Translated, it gives CASRRESGANVLTF.

This clonotype came up many times. The chain employs TRBV20-1 and TRBJ2-4; 7 bases match TRBD1. This CDR3 spans 15 amino acids. The V gene end was trimmed by 5 bases and the J gene end by 6 bases; junction bases not matched to a gene: 13. The V gene's germline CDR1 is DFQATT and CDR2 SNEGSKA (reference sequence). The CDR3 sequence: CSAQGGTGDGNIQYF. The CDR3 DNA reads TGCAGTGCTCAAGGGGGTACAGGGGATGGAAACATTCAGTACTTC.

This clonotype has just a few counts. J is TRBJ2-7 and V is TRBV6-2 or TRBV6-3, with 9 bases aligning to TRBD1. V gave up 5 bases and J gave up 3 bases; unmatched junction bases: 5. The CDR3 is 14 residues long. Germline CDR1 is MNHEY and CDR2 is SVGEGT. The CDR3 region is CASSRDRAIYEQYF. The DNA of the CDR3 is TGTGCCAGCAGTCGGGACAGGGCCATCTACGAGCAGTACTTC.

This rearrangement joins TRBV7-2 to TRBJ2-2, with a tentative D call TRBD1 (6 bases). V lost 3 bases, J lost 3 bases, and 11 bases lay in between. Germline V gene lookup returns CDR1 SGHTA and CDR2 FQGNSA. CDR3 size: 15 residues. CDR3 in amino acids: CASSLQGLDTGELFF. The CDR3, as DNA: TGTGCCAGCAGCTTGCAGGGGCTGGACACCGGGGAGCTGTTTTTT. Full variable domain (remainder filled in from reference TRBV7-2 and TRBJ2-2): GAGVSQSPSNKVTEKGKDVELRCDPISGHTALYWYRQSLGQGLEFLIYFQGNSAPDKSGLPSDRFSAERTGGSVSTLTIQRTQQEDSAVYLCASSLQGLDTGELFFGEGSRLTVL.

This CDR3 is CASSPDGGNHEQYF. In DNA form, the CDR3 reads TGCGCCAGCAGCCCGGACGGGGGGAACCACGAGCAGTACTTC. The chain is built from TRBV4-1 and TRBJ2-4; 7 bases align to TRBD2. The DNA end is more similar to TRBJ2-7, so the J call may be wrong. CDR3 length equals 14 residues. Germline values: CDR1 MGHRA, CDR2 YSYEKL.

This clonotype was picked up many times. Here the CDR3 reads CSARDPQGGLGYTF. In DNA form, the CDR3 reads TGCAGTGCTAGAGATCCTCAGGGAGGGCTGGGCTACACCTTC. The chain is built from TRBV20-1 and TRBJ1-2; weak D call: TRBD1 (5 bases). In germline, CDR1 is DFQATT, CDR2 SNEGSKA (reference sequence). This CDR3 is 14 amino acids long. Trimming stripped 0 bases from V and 8 bases from J, with 16 bases between.

With regard to this clonotype: One end of the junction varies from germline; a read error may be responsible. V is TRBV5-5 and J is TRBJ2-1; no reliable D call. Looked up from germline, CDR1 is SGHKS and CDR2 is YYEKEE (reference sequence). The CDR3 runs to 15 residues. CDR3 DNA sequence: TGTGCCAGCAGCTTGGTACTGATATCCTACGATGAGCAGTTCTTC. Its translation: CASSLVLISYDEQFF.

V gene TRBV3-1 combines with J gene TRBJ1-1; the D gene is possibly TRBD1 (5 bases). Trimming took off 3 bases at V and 0 bases at J, with 11 bases between the two ends. This CDR3 comprises 15 residues. From germline, CDR1 is LGHDT and CDR2 YNNKEL (reference sequence). CDR3: CASSHLGTLNTEAFF. For the CDR3, the DNA is TGTGCCAGCAGCCATTTGGGGACCTTGAACACTGAAGCTTTCTTT.

This clonotype was detected ten times or more. The chain joins TRBV4-3 to TRBJ2-7; 8 bases agree with TRBD1. This CDR3 comprises 16 residues. The germline CDR1 and CDR2 sequences are LGHNA and YSLEER. Unmatched junction bases numbered 8, after V lost 2 bases and J lost 2 bases. The CDR3 loop is CASSQQETGAPYEQYF. CDR3 bases: TGCGCCAGCAGCCAACAAGAGACAGGGGCCCCCTACGAGCAGTACTTC.

The chain is built from TRBV20-1 and TRBJ2-5; the match to TRBD2 covers 15 bases. The junction had 9 bases not matched to a gene; V was cut back by 1 base and J by 0 bases. The CDR3 totals 19 residues. Germline V lookup: CDR1 DFQATT, CDR2 SNEGSKA (reference sequence). The CDR3 protein is CSARAPPGLAGGYQETQYF. Here the CDR3 DNA reads TGCAGTGCTAGAGCCCCACCGGGACTAGCGGGGGGCTACCAAGAGACCCAGTACTTC.

J is TRBJ1-5 and V is TRBV6-1, with D possibly being TRBD1 (6 bases). The germline CDR1 and CDR2 sequences are MNHNS and SASEGT. CDR3 length equals 15 residues. V was trimmed by 2 bases and J by 4 bases, leaving 12 bases between them. The CDR3 sequence is CASSENRDWNQPQHF. As DNA, the CDR3 is TGTGCCAGCAGTGAAAACAGGGACTGGAATCAGCCCCAGCATTTT.

This chain's CDR3 is CSVEDSGGTGDETQYF. The CDR3 nucleotides are TGCAGCGTTGAAGATTCCGGCGGGACAGGGGATGAGACCCAGTACTTC. The V call is TRBV29-1, the J call TRBJ2-5; 10 nucleotides agree with TRBD1. V shed 0 bases and J 5 bases; nucleotides not matched to a gene: 9. In germline, CDR1 is SQVTM, CDR2 ANQGSEA. The CDR3 contains 16 residues.

On this clonotype: One junction end disagrees with the germline gene, perhaps due to a read error. Here the CDR3 DNA reads TGTGCCAGCAGTGAGTCCGCTAACTATGGCTCCACCTTC. It translates to CASSESANYGSTF. The chain uses TRBV2 and TRBJ1-2; no definite D call. Germline V gene data show CDR1 as SNHLY and CDR2 as FYNNEI. This CDR3 has 13 residues.

DNA of the CDR3: TGTGCCAGCAGCGTAGCTTCCAAAGGGTCCCAGAACTATCTAATGAACACTGAAGCTTTCTTT. Its translation: CASSVASKGSQNYLMNTEAFF. The V gene is TRBV9, the J gene TRBJ1-1; D gene uncertain. V was pared by 0 bases and J by 0 bases, with 27 bases between. CDR1 and CDR2 from the germline V gene are SGDLS and YYNGEE. The CDR3 is 21 residues long.

This clonotype has only a few counts. This chain links TRBV12-3 or TRBV12-4 with TRBJ2-7, with TRBD1 as a possible D gene (6 bases). CDR3 length: 14 residues. V was pared by 5 bases and J by 3 bases, with 14 bases between. CDR3 sequence: CASSPLGQNYEQYF. In DNA, the CDR3 is TGTGCCAGCAGTCCCCTTGGACAGAACTACGAGCAGTACTTC.

This chain connects TRBV6-5 to TRBJ2-7, with 9 bases that match TRBD1. Germline V gene data show CDR1 as MNHEY and CDR2 as SVGAGI. The CDR3 covers 14 residues. V was pared by 5 bases and J by 5 bases, with 7 bases of the junction left unmatched. CDR3: CASSGRDRAHEQYF. CDR3 coding DNA: TGTGCCAGCAGTGGCCGGGACAGGGCGCACGAGCAGTACTTC.

There are a few counts of this clonotype. The chain has TRBV2 and TRBJ2-5; D perhaps matches TRBD2 (6 bases). V was trimmed by 4 bases and J by 2 bases, leaving 17 bases between them. The germline V gene has CDR1 SNHLY and CDR2 FYNNEI. The CDR3 is 16 amino acids. The CDR3 bases are TGTGCCAGCAGTGTGTGGCGGAGGGGAGAACAAGAGACCCAGTACTTC. Translated, it gives CASSVWRRGEQETQYF.